This T cell receptor (beta chain) was recovered during a study of cytomegalovirus exposure and HLA in healthy donors. This clone turned up a few times. Unrecorded immune exposure was likely among donors, who were nominally healthy when sampled. CDR1 and CDR2 (germline): MNHEY, SMNVEV (reference sequence). This CDR3 comprises 13 residues. V trimming: 9 bases; J trimming: 5 bases; junction bases outside the gene matches: 4. The PCR employed 60 Vbeta primers together with 13 Jbeta primers. The assay was immunoSEQ multiplex PCR, and TCRdb's table has in-frame clones only and misses some. The repertoire includes over 95,000 clones, over 75% of them detected once, and less than 5.5% sits in the top ten.

The sequenced material came from PBMCs. The chain carries TRBV27 and TRBJ1-5; 10 bases fit TRBD1. This receptor was taken from a woman in her twenties or thirties in good health and CMV-seropositive. The CDR3 region is CASHGTGDQPQHF. The DNA of the CDR3 is TGTGCCAGTCACGGGACAGGGGATCAGCCCCAGCATTTT.